Below, 30 T cell receptor beta chains from the same sample are listed, as sequenced in a study of T-cell reconstitution after alpha-beta-depleted transplantation in children. Researchers prepared the TCRbeta library using unique molecular identifiers, the study reports. TCRdb itself ran the PCR reads through MiXCR, one entry per CDR3 protein. This table holds about 830,000 distinct CDR3 sequences, approximately 15% found once. This material consisted of PBMCs, mostly from graft donor cells, taken 360 days after TCRalphabeta/CD19-depleted stem cell transplant. The receptors were gathered from a male patient aged 10 to 17 who had a stem cell transplant for acute lymphoblastic leukemia, so the T cells may come from the graft donor.

This clonotype was observed a handful of times. The chain has TRBV5-1 and TRBJ2-7, with TRBD2 matching 8 bases. The germline gives CDR1 SGHRS, CDR2 YFSETQ. The ends lost 2 bases at V and 3 bases at J; junction bases unmatched: 7. CDR3 length: 15 residues. This CDR3 reads CASSLGTRGDYEQYF. CDR3 DNA sequence: TGCGCCAGCAGCTTAGGGACTAGGGGGGACTACGAGCAGTACTTC.

The chain recombines TRBV18 with TRBJ1-2, with D perhaps matching TRBD1 (5 bases). Germline V gives CDR1 KGHSH, CDR2 LQKENI. With 6 bases removed from V and 8 bases from J, the gap between germline ends came to 25 bases. The CDR3 sequence is 16 residues long. CDR3 in amino acids: CASSNSPQAPGRGYTF. CDR3 DNA sequence: TGTGCCAGCTCTAACTCTCCACAGGCCCCTGGAAGGGGCTACACCTTC. The full variable domain, completed using reference TRBV18 and TRBJ1-2, is NAGVMQNPRHLVRRRGQEARLRCSPMKGHSHVYWYRQLPEEGLKFMVYLQKENIIDESGMPKERFSAEFPKEGPSILRIQQVVRGDSAAYFCASSNSPQAPGRGYTFGSGTRLTVV.

The gene calls are TRBV4-1 and TRBJ2-7; 8 nucleotides match TRBD2. The V gene end was trimmed by 4 bases and the J gene end by 4 bases; junction bases not matched to a gene: 12. CDR3 size: 16 residues. Germline V gives CDR1 MGHRA, CDR2 YSYEKL. This CDR3 is CASSPTIGGRTYEQYF. CDR3 coding DNA: TGCGCCAGCAGCCCCACAATCGGCGGGAGGACTTACGAGCAGTACTTC.

This clonotype was counted only a few times. The chain joins TRBV9 to TRBJ2-2, with a possible D match to TRBD2 (5 bases). CDR1 and CDR2 (germline): SGDLS, YYNGEE. The CDR3 totals 14 residues. The V end was cut by 4 bases, the J end by 6 bases, with 13 bases between. CDR3 loop: CASSPEGRAGELFF. In DNA, the CDR3 is TGTGCCAGCAGCCCCGAAGGGCGGGCCGGGGAGCTGTTTTTT.

This clonotype has just a few counts. This chain links TRBV11-2 with TRBJ2-7; 7 bases fit TRBD2. The ends lost 0 bases at V and 3 bases at J; junction bases unmatched: 11. CDR1 SGHAT and CDR2 FQNNGV come from the germline V gene. The CDR3 has 17 amino acids. The CDR3 nucleotides read TGTGCCAGCAGCTTAGAGGGCGGGAGAAAGACATTCTACGAGCAGTACTTC. Translating gives CASSLEGGRKTFYEQYF.

The chain is built from TRBV15 and TRBJ1-1; tentatively, D is TRBD1 (6 bases). Germline V lookup: CDR1 LNHNV, CDR2 YYDKDF (reference sequence). Between the trimmed V and J ends, which lost 7 bases and 0 bases, there was a span of 12 bases. The length of the CDR3 is 14 residues. The CDR3 sequence is CATIPTGMNTEAFF. CDR3 nucleotide sequence: TGTGCCACCATCCCGACAGGCATGAACACTGAAGCTTTCTTT.

V is TRBV29-1 and J is TRBJ2-5; a possible D gene is TRBD2 (5 bases). Deletions cut 2 bases from V and 6 bases from J, with 13 bases between. Germline CDR1 and CDR2: SQVTM and ANQGSEA. The CDR3 runs 13 residues. The CDR3: CSVETLLTKTQYF. In nucleotides, the CDR3 is TGCAGCGTTGAAACACTTCTGACTAAGACCCAGTACTTC.

This clonotype was detected a few times. The chain links TRBV4-2 to TRBJ2-7, with TRBD2 matching 8 bases. The CDR3 sequence is 15 residues long. V lost 1 base and J lost 9; bases outside the gene matches: 11. Germline V gene sequence: CDR1 LGHNA, CDR2 YNFKEQ. CDR3 sequence: CASSQAPGLGAAQYF. The CDR3 coding sequence is TGTGCCAGCAGCCAAGCCCCGGGACTAGGAGCTGCGCAGTACTTC.

This clonotype was counted a few times. The chain joins TRBV20-1 to TRBJ2-7, with TRBD2 as a possible D gene (6 bases). Germline V CDR1 and CDR2: DFQATT, SNEGSKA (reference sequence). This CDR3 spans 14 amino acids. Deletions cut 6 bases from V and 7 bases from J, with 22 bases between. CDR3 DNA: TGCAGTGCCCGTGACCTGAGGGCCCGGGGGGAGCAGTACTTC. Protein sequence: CSARDLRARGEQYF.

This clonotype was detected many times. This rearrangement joins TRBV7-8 to TRBJ2-7, with unresolved D. Trimming took 5 bases from V and 5 from J, leaving 10 bases between them. Germline-derived CDR1 and CDR2 are SGHVS and FQNEAQ. The CDR3 has 12 amino acids. CDR3 nucleotide sequence: TGTGCCAGCAGCCCGACACCAGACGAGCAGTACTTC. This sequence encodes CASSPTPDEQYF.

The rearrangement links TRBV27 to TRBJ2-7, with TRBD1 matching over 7 bases. Looked up from germline, CDR1 is MNHEY and CDR2 is SMNVEV (reference sequence). The CDR3 covers 16 residues. V dropped 4 bases and J dropped 6; count of bases not matched to a gene: 15. The CDR3 nucleotides read TGTGCCAGCAGTTGGTCGGGCCCCAGGGGGAATAGCGAGCAGTACTTC. The encoded protein is CASSWSGPRGNSEQYF.

The chain employs TRBV5-1 and TRBJ2-3; 9 bases align to TRBD1. The V segment lost 3 bases and the J segment 2 bases; nucleotides outside the gene matches: 7. The CDR3 loop spans 16 amino acids. The germline V gene encodes CDR1 SGHRS and CDR2 YFSETQ. The CDR3 loop reads CASSWRDRAYTDTQYF. In DNA, the CDR3 is TGCGCCAGCAGCTGGAGGGACAGGGCATACACAGATACGCAGTATTTT.

This clonotype was seen a single time. Sequence at one end of the junction differs from germline and may be a read error. V gene TRBV15 combines with J gene TRBJ1-1; D ambiguous. The germline CDR1 and CDR2 sequences are LNHNV and YYDKDF (reference sequence). CDR3 length equals 16 residues. CDR3 loop: CATSLVSGRGFTEAFF. The CDR3 DNA is TGTGCTACCAGCCTCGTTTCTGGCCGAGGGTTCACTGAAGCTTTCTTT.

This clonotype was counted many times. This rearrangement joins TRBV25-1 to TRBJ2-1; D is ambiguous. Germline V gene lookup returns CDR1 MGHDK and CDR2 SYGVNS. The CDR3 runs 15 residues. Between the trimmed V and J ends, which lost 3 bases and 6 bases, there was a span of 15 bases. The CDR3 spells CASSDSENHPNEQFF. The CDR3 coding sequence is TGTGCCAGCAGTGACTCAGAAAACCACCCCAATGAGCAGTTCTTC.

The V gene is TRBV18, the J gene TRBJ2-1, with 9 bases identical to TRBD1. After removal of 5 bases from V and 3 bases from J, the junction contained 5 bases not matched to a gene. This CDR3 comprises 15 residues. Germline CDR1 and CDR2: KGHSH and LQKENI. The CDR3 sequence: CASSAGQGNYNEQFF. Written as DNA, the CDR3 is TGTGCCAGCTCAGCAGGACAGGGGAACTACAATGAGCAGTTCTTC.

V usage is TRBV19 and J usage is TRBJ2-4, with 10 positions matching TRBD2. Germline V gives CDR1 LNHDA, CDR2 SQIVND (reference sequence). The V segment lost 4 bases and the J segment 9 bases; nucleotides outside the gene matches: 12. The CDR3 runs 16 residues. The CDR3: CASSSGGLAVSGIQYF. In DNA form, the CDR3 reads TGTGCCAGTAGTAGCGGAGGACTAGCGGTTTCAGGCATTCAGTACTTC.

Only a few counts were recorded for this clonotype. This sequence joins TRBV9 and TRBJ2-1, with 14 nucleotides matching TRBD2. V lost 4 bases, J lost 9 bases, and 9 bases stayed unmatched. The CDR3 sequence is 16 residues long. Germline loops: CDR1 SGDLS, CDR2 YYNGEE. In nucleotides, the CDR3 is TGTGCCAGCAGCCCGTCAGGGACTAGCGGGAGTGTTGAGCAGTTCTTC. Translation gives CASSPSGTSGSVEQFF.

The chain uses TRBV15 and TRBJ2-2; 15 nucleotides agree with TRBD2. The CDR3 has 19 amino acids. After removal of 0 bases from V and 3 bases from J, the junction contained 5 bases not matched to a gene. Germline V CDR1 and CDR2: LNHNV, YYDKDF (reference sequence). CDR3 loop: CATSRDRGLAGGYTGELFF. CDR3 nucleotides: TGTGCCACCAGCAGAGATAGGGGACTAGCGGGAGGATACACCGGGGAGCTGTTTTTT.

The chain carries TRBV12-3 or TRBV12-4 and TRBJ2-7, with 7 positions matching TRBD2. The length of the CDR3 is 14 residues. Unmatched junction bases numbered 9, after V lost 7 bases and J lost 3 bases. The CDR3 DNA sequence: TGTGCCAGCACCCTAGCGGCAGGCCACTACGAGCAGTACTTC. As protein: CASTLAAGHYEQYF.

This clonotype was found many times. The chain uses TRBV12-3 or TRBV12-4 and TRBJ2-7, with TRBD1 identical over 10 bases. This CDR3 has 15 amino acids. Trimming took 3 bases from V and 2 from J; bases not matched to a gene: 4. The CDR3 reads CASSFPGQGAYEQYF. The CDR3 DNA sequence: TGTGCCAGCAGTTTTCCTGGACAGGGGGCCTACGAGCAGTACTTC.

This clonotype was seen only once. The rearrangement joins TRBV27 to TRBJ2-1, with TRBD2 identical over 10 bases. The ends lost 6 bases at V and 6 bases at J; junction bases unmatched: 17. Germline V gene sequence: CDR1 MNHEY, CDR2 SMNVEV (reference sequence). CDR3 length: 18 amino acids. This chain's CDR3 is CASSLRSLLAGEINEQFF. CDR3 in DNA: TGTGCCAGCAGCCTAAGGTCCCTTCTAGCGGGGGAGATCAATGAGCAGTTCTTC.

This clonotype was seen a handful of times. The chain couples TRBV24-1 to TRBJ2-6; a weak D match, TRBD1 (6 bases). This CDR3 is built from 16 residues. Trimming shortened V by 4 bases and J by 2 bases, and 11 bases separated the two germline ends. CDR1 and CDR2 (germline): KGHDR, SFDVKD. CDR3 region: CATSDPTGPGANVLTF. The CDR3 nucleotides read TGTGCCACCAGTGACCCGACAGGTCCTGGGGCCAACGTCCTGACTTTC.

This clonotype has more than one count but fewer than ten. The rearrangement joins TRBV20-1 to TRBJ2-2; maybe TRBD2 (6 bases). The CDR3 sequence is 15 residues long. Trimming pared 6 bases from V and 3 bases from J, leaving 17 bases between. CDR1 and CDR2 from the germline V gene are DFQATT and SNEGSKA (reference sequence). This chain's CDR3 is CSAYNKRAHTGELFF. DNA of the CDR3: TGCAGTGCATACAATAAGCGGGCGCACACCGGGGAGCTGTTTTTT.

The chain joins TRBV20-1 to TRBJ1-1; a possible D gene is TRBD1 (5 bases). The CDR3 runs to 14 residues. The germline V gene encodes CDR1 DFQATT and CDR2 SNEGSKA (reference sequence). V lost 4 bases to trimming and J lost 0 bases, with 12 bases between them. The CDR3 loop reads CSAMAGTVNTEAFF. For the CDR3, the DNA is TGCAGTGCTATGGCCGGGACGGTGAACACTGAAGCTTTCTTT.

This clonotype was picked up a small number of times. The chain links TRBV7-8 to TRBJ2-3; 11 nucleotides align to TRBD2. The CDR3 spans 17 residues. V trimming: 2 bases; J trimming: 7 bases; junction bases outside the gene matches: 11. Germline-derived CDR1 and CDR2 are SGHVS and FQNEAQ. CDR3 in DNA: TGTGCCAGCAGCTTAAGGAGACTAGCGGGACCGTTCCATACGCAGTATTTT. It codes for CASSLRRLAGPFHTQYF.

This chain uses TRBV11-2 with TRBJ2-3; 9 nucleotides align to TRBD2. V was pared by 5 bases and J by 3 bases, with 15 bases of the junction left unmatched. The CDR3 loop spans 18 amino acids. The V gene's germline CDR1 is SGHAT and CDR2 FQNNGV. The CDR3 loop is CASSGGGTSWYKTDTQYF. In DNA, the CDR3 is TGTGCCAGCAGCGGAGGCGGGACTAGCTGGTACAAAACAGATACGCAGTATTTT.

In this sample, this clonotype turned up a few times. This chain links TRBV12-3 or TRBV12-4 with TRBJ2-1; TRBD2 aligns across 7 bases. The V and J ends lost 1 base and 7 bases, in that order; junction bases with no gene match: 13. The CDR3 extends over 17 amino acids. The CDR3 protein is CASSLGVSAGLRNEQFF. CDR3 bases: TGTGCCAGCAGTTTAGGGGTGTCAGCGGGACTGCGAAATGAGCAGTTCTTC.

The V call is TRBV28, the J call TRBJ2-1, with 16 bases aligning to TRBD2. The germline V gene has CDR1 MDHEN and CDR2 SYDVKM. Trimming cost V 2 bases and J 8 bases; bases outside gene matches: 18. This CDR3 region has 21 residues. CDR3 sequence reads: CASSLRGLAGGRGNLRDEQFF. CDR3 DNA: TGTGCCAGCAGTTTACGGGGACTAGCGGGAGGGCGGGGTAACCTCCGGGATGAGCAGTTCTTC. Looking up the rest from reference TRBV28 and TRBJ2-1 gives the full variable domain: DVKVTQSSRYLVKRTGEKVFLECVQDMDHENMFWYRQDPGLGLRLIYFSYDVKMKEKGDIPEGYSVSREKKERFSLILESASTNQTSMYLCASSLRGLAGGRGNLRDEQFFGPGTRLTVL.

This clonotype was counted a few times. This chain uses TRBV7-2 with TRBJ2-1, with TRBD2 identical over 10 bases. Germline CDR1 reads SGHTA; CDR2 reads FQGNSA. The V segment lost 1 base and the J segment 7 bases; nucleotides outside the gene matches: 10. The CDR3 is 17 residues long. The CDR3 DNA reads TGTGCCAGCAGCTTAGTGTTAAGAACTAGCGGGAAGAATGAGCAGTTCTTC. This encodes CASSLVLRTSGKNEQFF.

The chain couples TRBV3-1 to TRBJ2-5; 9 positions agree with TRBD2. The CDR3 covers 14 residues. J lost 3 bases, V lost 4 bases, and 3 bases had no gene match. Germline V gene sequence: CDR1 LGHDT, CDR2 YNNKEL (reference sequence). Here the CDR3 reads CASSPRLAEETQYF. Written as DNA, the CDR3 is TGTGCCAGCAGCCCGAGACTAGCGGAAGAGACCCAGTACTTC.